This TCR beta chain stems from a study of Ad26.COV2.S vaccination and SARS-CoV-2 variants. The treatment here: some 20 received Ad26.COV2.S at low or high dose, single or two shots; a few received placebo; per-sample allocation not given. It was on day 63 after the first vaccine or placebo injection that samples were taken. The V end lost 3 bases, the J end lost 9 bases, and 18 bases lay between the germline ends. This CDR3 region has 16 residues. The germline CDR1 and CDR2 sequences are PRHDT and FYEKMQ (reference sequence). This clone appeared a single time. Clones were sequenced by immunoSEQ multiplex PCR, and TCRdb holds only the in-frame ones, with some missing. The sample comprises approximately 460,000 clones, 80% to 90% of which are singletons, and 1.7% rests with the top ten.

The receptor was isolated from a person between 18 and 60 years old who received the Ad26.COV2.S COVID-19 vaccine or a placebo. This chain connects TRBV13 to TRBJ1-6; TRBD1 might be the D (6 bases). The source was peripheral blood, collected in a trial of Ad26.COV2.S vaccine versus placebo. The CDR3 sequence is CASSFGGGPWTSPLHF. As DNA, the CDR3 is TGTGCCAGCAGCTTTGGGGGCGGGCCCTGGACTTCACCCCTCCACTTT.